This T cell receptor beta chain was documented in a study of cytomegalovirus exposure and HLA in healthy donors. Study-level results: In a later analysis, HLA-C alleles had the fewest associated TCRs, DRB1 alleles the most. Overall, about 160 TCR beta chains were annotated as cytomegalovirus-associated.

PCR was performed using 60 Vbeta and 13 Jbeta primers. Clones were read by immunoSEQ multiplex PCR, and TCRdb kept only the in-frame ones, dropping some. The sample lists roughly 150,000 clones, nearly 70% seen once, with more than 9% in the top ten. The length of the CDR3 is 16 residues. Losses at the gene ends were 3 bases for V and 6 bases for J; bases not matched to a gene: 8. Germline lookup yields CDR1 SGDLS and CDR2 YYNGEE. A word on this clone: Antigen unknown.

This TCR came from a man aged 25-45 years in good health and CMV-seropositive. Material: PBMCs. V gene TRBV9 combines with J gene TRBJ2-1, with 11 bases fitting TRBD2. CDR3 sequence: CASSGARSGRANEQFF. The CDR3 DNA reads TGTGCCAGCAGCGGAGCCCGTAGCGGGAGGGCCAATGAGCAGTTCTTC.